Each of the 2 T cell receptor beta chains below was sequenced from the same sample in a study of blood T cells in healthy people across ages. Through a sample-barcoded 5' primer and a J-beta primer mix, a second PCR was run for 7 to 11 cycles. TCRdb recomputed calls from the 5' RACE reads with MiXCR, one row per CDR3 protein. The data contain 850,000 or so distinct CDR3 sequences, around 26% of them singletons. Sequenced sample: blood. These receptors were taken from an elderly woman in good health.

This rearrangement joins TRBV30 to TRBJ1-3, with 8 bases identical to TRBD1. The CDR3 extends over 15 amino acids. J was trimmed by 4 bases and V by 1 base; bases with no gene match: 6. CDR1 and CDR2 (germline): GTSNPN, SVGIG (reference sequence). The CDR3 DNA follows: TGTGCCTGGAGTGGCGCCGGGACAGGCGGAAACACCATATATTTT. The encoded protein is CAWSGAGTGGNTIYF.

The V gene is TRBV5-1, the J gene TRBJ1-4; 7 nucleotides agree with TRBD1. The J segment lost 3 bases and the V segment lost 4 bases, leaving 6 bases of the junction unmatched. Germline V gene sequence: CDR1 SGHRS, CDR2 YFSETQ. This CDR3 contains 15 residues. This CDR3 reads CASSIGGQSNEKLFF. CDR3 bases: TGCGCCAGCAGCATAGGGGGACAGTCTAATGAAAAACTGTTTTTT.